The 7 T cell receptor beta chains listed next were all sequenced from one sample in a study of blood T cell repertoires in COVID-19 (dated by TCRdb to the early 2020s). Library generation was performed with the immunoSEQ multiplex PCR assay. TCRdb mirrors the immuneACCESS table, restricted to in-frame sequences. Some clones are absent from its copies; in checked studies, under half trace to an unresolved V gene, and the reason for the others is unknown. This sample gives about 300,000 clones in total; around 84% of them show up just once. The ten top clones hold about 4.1% of the sample. Sequenced: PBMCs or T cells enriched from blood (not recorded which). The receptors here all came from a man aged 25-40 years who had recovered from COVID-19.

The chain links TRBV19 to TRBJ1-5; 7 bases are shared with TRBD1. The germline V gene has CDR1 LNHDA and CDR2 SQIVND (reference sequence). CDR3 length: 17 residues. J was trimmed by 0 bases and V by 3 bases; bases with no gene match: 8. The CDR3 DNA sequence: TGTGCCAGTAGTATTACGCTTTACAGGGGTAGCAATCAGCCCCAGCATTTT. Its translation is CASSITLYRGSNQPQHF.

The gene calls are TRBV28 and TRBJ2-5; D might be TRBD1 (6 bases). V was trimmed by 5 bases and J by 2 bases, leaving 15 bases between them. The CDR3 spans 15 residues. CDR1 is MDHEN, CDR2 SYDVKM, per germline. The CDR3 region is CASSPRDTPQETQYF. DNA of the CDR3: TGTGCCAGCAGTCCTAGGGACACACCTCAAGAGACCCAGTACTTC.

This sequence joins TRBV7-2 and TRBJ2-5; no clear D. Trimming took off 2 bases at V and 0 bases at J, with 7 bases between the two ends. This CDR3 is built from 14 residues. Germline V lookup: CDR1 SGHTA, CDR2 FQGNSA. CDR3: CASSLNPYQETQYF. The CDR3 DNA follows: TGTGCCAGCAGCTTAAATCCGTACCAAGAGACCCAGTACTTC.

This chain uses TRBV27 with TRBJ2-3; TRBD2 agrees at 11 bases. CDR1 and CDR2 (germline): MNHEY, SMNVEV (reference sequence). Trimming at V came to 6 bases and at J to 5 bases, leaving 10 bases not matched to a gene. This CDR3 is built from 16 residues. CDR3 in amino acids: CASRIISGRAKDTQYF. DNA of the CDR3: TGTGCCAGCAGAATAATTAGCGGGAGGGCGAAAGATACGCAGTATTTT.

J is TRBJ1-1 and V is TRBV4-1; 7 bases fit TRBD1. V dropped 6 bases and J dropped 4; count of bases not matched to a gene: 11. Germline V CDR1 and CDR2: MGHRA, YSYEKL. This CDR3 contains 15 residues. In DNA form, the CDR3 reads TGCGCCAGCAGGGCTACAGGGGAAATGTCCACTGAAGCTTTCTTT. Translation gives CASRATGEMSTEAFF.

This sequence joins TRBV3-1 (or the pseudogene TRBV3-2) and TRBJ1-6; D ambiguous. This CDR3 has 12 residues. Trimming pared 3 bases from V and 7 bases from J, leaving 4 bases between. CDR1 is LGHDT, CDR2 YNNKEL, per germline (reference sequence). The CDR3 DNA follows: TGTGCCAGCAGCCACGCGAATTCACCCCTCCACTTT. Amino acid sequence: CASSHANSPLHF.

This clone was observed a handful of times. The CDR3 here is CASSPTQGQPQHF. The CDR3 DNA reads TGCGCCAGCAGCCCGACTCAGGGCCAGCCCCAGCATTTT. The chain couples TRBV4-1 to TRBJ1-5, with D possibly TRBD1 on 5 matching bases. The V and J ends lost 4 bases and 7 bases respectively, with 11 bases between them. CDR3 size: 13 residues. From germline, CDR1 is MGHRA and CDR2 YSYEKL.